A single sample gave rise to the 20 T cell receptor beta chains below, sequenced in a study of cytomegalovirus exposure and HLA in healthy donors listed by TCRdb under 2017. Libraries were constructed by the immunoSEQ multiplex PCR assay. A mixture of 60 forward primers for TCR Vbeta segments and 13 reverse primers for TCR Jbeta segments was used in the multiplex PCR. TCRdb stores this immuneACCESS table with in-frame sequences only. Part of the clones is absent; in the studies checked, under half of the shortfall reflects unresolved V genes, and no reason is known for the rest. In this sample the table shows 110,000 or so clones, 70% to 85% of which occur a single time. The ten biggest clones cover 9.5% to 13% of the sample. The sequenced material came from PBMCs. These receptors came from a woman aged 50 to 65 in good health and CMV-seropositive.

Here the CDR3 reads CASVPQGANTEAFF. The CDR3 DNA is TGTGCCAGCGTACCACAGGGGGCGAACACTGAAGCTTTCTTT. This sequence joins TRBV25-1 and TRBJ1-1, with 9 positions matching TRBD1. Germline V CDR1 and CDR2: MGHDK, SYGVNS. V trimming: 8 bases; J trimming: 1 base; junction bases outside the gene matches: 5. The CDR3 covers 14 residues.

This clone has only a few counts. This chain uses TRBV9 with TRBJ2-1, with TRBD2 matching over 15 bases. CDR3 length equals 12 residues. Germline V gives CDR1 SGDLS, CDR2 YYNGEE. With 3 bases clipped from V and 14 bases from J, the junction kept 0 bases outside the gene matches. The CDR3 nucleotides read TGTGCCAGCAGCGGGACTAGCGGGGGGGAGTTCTTC. This codes for CASSGTSGGEFF. Variable domain in full (rest from reference TRBV9 and TRBJ2-1): DSGVTQTPKHLITATGQRVTLRCSPRSGDLSVYWYQQSLDQGLQFLIQYYNGEERAKGNILERFSAQQFPDLHSELNLSSLELGDSALYFCASSGTSGGEFFGPGTRLTVL.

V gene TRBV28 combines with J gene TRBJ2-1; a possible D gene is TRBD1 (5 bases). The germline gives CDR1 MDHEN, CDR2 SYDVKM. The CDR3 is made up of 13 amino acids. Between the trimmed V and J ends, which lost 5 bases and 7 bases, there was a span of 12 bases. The CDR3 DNA is TGTGCCAGCAGTCAGGGCATCGGGAATGAGCAGTTCTTC. This sequence encodes CASSQGIGNEQFF.

This chain joins TRBV5-1 and TRBJ1-2, with 8 positions matching TRBD1. This CDR3 is 14 amino acids long. The V segment lost 4 bases and the J segment 0 bases; nucleotides outside the gene matches: 2. Germline CDR1 is SGHRS and CDR2 is YFSETQ. The CDR3 loop reads CASSQGAPNYGYTF. The CDR3 nucleotides are TGCGCCAGCAGCCAGGGGGCCCCTAACTATGGCTACACCTTC.

V gene TRBV5-1 combines with J gene TRBJ2-7, with unresolved D. V lost 0 bases and J 2 bases, leaving 12 bases between the germline ends. Germline CDR1 is SGHRS and CDR2 is YFSETQ. There are 15 residues in the CDR3. CDR3: CASSLEVASTYEQYF. As DNA, the CDR3 is TGCGCCAGCAGCTTGGAAGTGGCATCGACCTACGAGCAGTACTTC.

The CDR3, as DNA: TGCGCCAGCAGCTCAACCCTAGCGGGAAGAGACGAGCAGTACTTC. Translated, it gives CASSSTLAGRDEQYF. J is TRBJ2-7 and V is TRBV5-1; TRBD2 matches 9 bases. This CDR3 has 15 amino acids. In germline, CDR1 is SGHRS, CDR2 YFSETQ. V shed 3 bases and J 5 bases; nucleotides not matched to a gene: 9. Variable domain in full (rest from reference TRBV5-1 and TRBJ2-7): KAGVTQTPRYLIKTRGQQVTLSCSPISGHRSVSWYQQTPGQGLQFLFEYFSETQRNKGNFPGRFSGRQFSNSRSEMNVSTLELGDSALYLCASSSTLAGRDEQYFGPGTRLTVT.

The chain joins TRBV29-1 to TRBJ1-2; D is uncertain. CDR1 SQVTM and CDR2 ANQGSEA come from the germline V gene. The CDR3 consists of 12 residues. V was trimmed by 4 bases and J by 3 bases, leaving 9 bases between them. The CDR3 nucleotides are TGCAGCGTTGTGGTGCAGGACTATGGCTACACCTTC. Translation: CSVVVQDYGYTF. The full variable domain, with the rest looked up from reference TRBV29-1 and TRBJ1-2, is SAVISQKPSRDICQRGTSLTIQCQVDSQVTMMFWYRQQPGQSLTLIATANQGSEATYESGFVIDKFPISRPNLTFSTLTVSNMSPEDSSIYLCSVVVQDYGYTFGSGTRLTVV.

The chain couples TRBV5-1 to TRBJ2-3; maybe TRBD1 (6 bases). The V gene lost 7 bases and the J gene lost 5 bases, with 14 bases spanning the gap. CDR1 SGHRS and CDR2 YFSETQ come from the germline V gene. The CDR3 extends over 13 amino acids. The CDR3 DNA is TGCGCCAGCGAGGGCAGGGGCGTAGATACGCAGTATTTT. Translation gives CASEGRGVDTQYF.

In its sample, this clone ranks as medium-sized. V gene TRBV27 combines with J gene TRBJ2-1; 8 nucleotides match TRBD2. Germline CDR1 and CDR2: MNHEY and SMNVEV (reference sequence). V lost 4 bases and J lost 9; bases outside the gene matches: 5. The CDR3 runs to 13 residues. CDR3 loop: CASSSTSEGEQFF. The CDR3 bases are TGTGCCAGCAGTTCGACTAGCGAAGGTGAGCAGTTCTTC.

This sequence joins TRBV5-6 and TRBJ1-1; possible D gene TRBD1, 6 bases. Trimming removed 4 bases at V and 4 bases at J, with 11 bases between. This CDR3 is built from 13 residues. Germline CDR1 SGHDT, CDR2 YYEEEE. The CDR3 loop is CASSRTVGTEAFF. Written as DNA, the CDR3 is TGTGCCAGCAGCCGGACAGTCGGCACTGAAGCTTTCTTT.

The sample holds a few counts of this clone. The CDR3 sequence is CASSDFRPGQAIYGYTF. As DNA, the CDR3 is TGTGCCAGCAGTGACTTTCGCCCGGGACAGGCAATTTATGGCTACACCTTC. The gene calls are TRBV6-1 and TRBJ1-2; TRBD1 aligns across 8 bases. The J segment lost 5 bases and the V segment lost 3 bases, leaving 14 bases of the junction unmatched. The CDR3 has 17 amino acids. Germline-derived CDR1 and CDR2 are MNHNS and SASEGT.

The chain carries TRBV9 and TRBJ1-5; D gene uncertain. CDR1 and CDR2 from the germline V gene are SGDLS and YYNGEE. V was shortened by 4 bases and J by 2 bases, with 16 bases between the two germline ends. This CDR3 is built from 16 residues. CDR3 coding DNA: TGTGCCAGCAGCCCCCAGGCTCACTTGGGCAATCAGCCCCAGCATTTT. Translating it yields CASSPQAHLGNQPQHF. Together with reference TRBV9 and TRBJ1-5, the CDR3 gives the full variable domain: DSGVTQTPKHLITATGQRVTLRCSPRSGDLSVYWYQQSLDQGLQFLIQYYNGEERAKGNILERFSAQQFPDLHSELNLSSLELGDSALYFCASSPQAHLGNQPQHFGDGTRLSIL.

V and J are TRBV7-2 and TRBJ2-7; 7 nucleotides match TRBD2. This CDR3 spans 16 amino acids. CDR1 SGHTA and CDR2 FQGNSA come from the germline V gene. J lost 6 bases, V lost 6 bases, and 17 bases had no gene match. The chain's CDR3 is CASSKKTSNPPLEQYF. The CDR3 nucleotides are TGTGCCAGCAGTAAGAAGACTAGCAACCCTCCTCTCGAGCAGTACTTC. Looking up the rest from reference TRBV7-2 and TRBJ2-7 gives the full variable domain: GAGVSQSPSNKVTEKGKDVELRCDPISGHTALYWYRQSLGQGLEFLIYFQGNSAPDKSGLPSDRFSAERTGGSVSTLTIQRTQQEDSAVYLCASSKKTSNPPLEQYFGPGTRLTVT.

V usage is TRBV7-2 and J usage is TRBJ1-5; weak D call: TRBD1 (6 bases). The CDR3 runs to 18 residues. The germline V gene encodes CDR1 SGHTA and CDR2 FQGNSA. The germline V and J ends were trimmed by 1 base and 3 bases, with 19 bases remaining between them. The CDR3 DNA sequence: TGTGCCAGCAGCTTAGTAGCAGGGGCGCAAGGTCACAATCAGCCCCAGCATTTT. Translation: CASSLVAGAQGHNQPQHF.

The rearrangement joins TRBV19 to TRBJ1-3; maybe TRBD1 (5 bases). Between the trimmed V and J ends, which lost 5 bases and 3 bases, there was a span of 14 bases. The CDR3 runs to 15 residues. CDR1 is LNHDA and CDR2 is SQIVND in the germline V gene (reference sequence). The CDR3: CASSPSAGIGNTIYF. In nucleotides, the CDR3 is TGTGCCAGTAGTCCTTCCGCAGGGATTGGAAACACCATATATTTT.

This clone was counted a single time. The chain has TRBV6-5 and TRBJ1-2, with TRBD1 matching over 12 bases. The CDR3 is 15 amino acids. V lost 6 bases and J lost 4; bases outside the gene matches: 6. Per the germline V gene, CDR1 is MNHEY and CDR2 is SVGAGI. The DNA for the CDR3 is TGTGCCAGCAGGTCCGGGACAGGGGGCATCTATGGCTACACCTTC. This gives the protein CASRSGTGGIYGYTF.

The chain employs TRBV29-1 and TRBJ1-4, with unresolved D. The germline CDR1 and CDR2 sequences are SQVTM and ANQGSEA. V shed 4 bases and J shed 2 bases, with 8 bases lying between them. The CDR3 contains 13 residues. The CDR3 DNA is TGCAGCGTTGCCGGAGGCACTAATGAAAAACTGTTTTTT. Translating it yields CSVAGGTNEKLFF.

This clone was counted a single time. The rearrangement links TRBV19 to TRBJ1-2, with 9 bases identical to TRBD1. There are 14 residues in the CDR3. V shed 3 bases, J shed 7 bases, and the junction held 6 bases outside the gene matches. Germline CDR1 LNHDA, CDR2 SQIVND (reference sequence). The CDR3 DNA is TGTGCCAGTAGTATGGGACAGGGCCCTTTTGGCTACACCTTC. The encoded protein is CASSMGQGPFGYTF.

CDR3 region: CASSESPSAYEQYF. The CDR3 DNA reads TGTGCCAGCAGTGAATCGCCTAGCGCGTACGAGCAGTACTTC. V gene TRBV6-1 combines with J gene TRBJ2-7, with a weak D call TRBD2 (6 bases). Germline assignment: CDR1 MNHNS and CDR2 SASEGT. Trimming removed 2 bases from V and 4 bases from J, with 12 bases in between. The CDR3 covers 14 residues.

The chain is built from TRBV11-1 and TRBJ2-6; D ambiguous. CDR1 and CDR2 (germline): SGHAT, FQDESV (reference sequence). Trimming took 4 bases from V and 0 from J, leaving 7 bases between them. CDR3 length equals 15 residues. The CDR3 loop reads CASSSYFSGANVLTF. CDR3 nucleotide sequence: TGTGCCAGCAGCTCGTACTTCTCTGGGGCCAACGTCCTGACTTTC.